This record covers a single T cell receptor (beta chain). The antigen remains unidentified. The data derive from a study of T cell responses to AZD1222 COVID-19 vaccine. General study points: Donor demographics were predominantly white British with a female majority; clonal diversity may be underestimated. Repertoire sampling was restricted to post-peak T cell response timepoints. Baseline seropositivity characterized only a handful of AZD1222 recipients. Spike-specific TCR breadth and depth rose after two AZD1222 doses.

Germline loops: CDR1 SGHRS, CDR2 YFSETQ. Germline trimming cut 0 bases from V and 1 base from J; bases unmatched to any gene: 6. The CDR3 is 18 amino acids. This table comes from immunoSEQ multiplex PCR, and its TCRdb copy is limited to in-frame clones, with some not included. Counted here are about 130,000 clones, 90% occurring once; the ten biggest clones make up approximately 4.5%. This clonotype was obtained from an adult in good health. The specimen was peripheral blood, collected on day 0 of MenACWY control vaccination. The rearrangement joins TRBV5-1 to TRBJ2-5; TRBD2 agrees at 13 bases. For the CDR3, the DNA is TGCGCCAGCAGCTTGGCGACGGGACTAGCGGGAACCCAAGAGACCCAGTACTTC. This codes for CASSLATGLAGTQETQYF.